A single sample is the source of the 7 T cell receptor beta chains below, sequenced in a study of technical replicates of blood from several donors. TCRdb keeps only in-frame clones here, not all; method: immunoSEQ multiplex PCR. Of over 80,000 clones listed, around 96% are singletons. The source material was T cells isolated from PBMCs. These receptor sequences come from a human donor in good health.

The chain joins TRBV18 to TRBJ2-3, with D maybe TRBD1 (7 bases). The CDR3 is 17 residues long. Germline V lookup: CDR1 KGHSH, CDR2 LQKENI. V dropped 1 base and J dropped 1 base, with 15 bases sitting between them. This CDR3 is CASSPLVRDSGTDTQYF. The CDR3 DNA reads as TGTGCCAGCTCACCACTGGTGCGGGACAGCGGCACAGATACGCAGTATTTT.

J is TRBJ1-1 and V is TRBV7-2; D not certain. CDR1 SGHTA and CDR2 FQGNSA come from the germline V gene. Trimming pared 0 bases from V and 2 bases from J, leaving 7 bases between. The CDR3 covers 14 residues. The CDR3 region has the DNA TGTGCCAGCAGCTTAGCTGGGCTAAACACTGAAGCTTTCTTT. This sequence encodes CASSLAGLNTEAFF.

The V gene is TRBV19, the J gene TRBJ1-2, with 8 bases identical to TRBD1. The length of the CDR3 is 14 residues. The J segment lost 3 bases and the V segment lost 8 bases, leaving 8 bases of the junction unmatched. Germline CDR1 reads LNHDA; CDR2 reads SQIVND (reference sequence). CDR3 region: CASLGTGLHYGYTF. CDR3 nucleotides: TGTGCCAGTCTCGGGACAGGATTACACTATGGCTACACCTTC. Filled out from reference TRBV19 and TRBJ1-2, the complete variable domain reads DGGITQSPKYLFRKEGQNVTLSCEQNLNHDAMYWYRQDPGQGLRLIYYSQIVNDFQKGDIAEGYSVSREKKESFPLTVTSAQKNPTAFYLCASLGTGLHYGYTFGSGTRLTVV.

The genes are TRBV7-9 and TRBJ1-1, with D maybe TRBD1 (5 bases). The V end was cut by 2 bases, the J end by 2 bases, with 9 bases between. Germline V gene data show CDR1 as SEHNR and CDR2 as FQNEAQ (reference sequence). The CDR3 sequence is 14 residues long. The CDR3 DNA follows: TGTGCCAGCAGCTTAAAGGGGCCAAACACTGAAGCTTTCTTT. It is translated as CASSLKGPNTEAFF.

The V and J genes are TRBV11-3 and TRBJ2-7; 8 bases fit TRBD2. The CDR3 runs to 14 residues. In germline, CDR1 is SGHNT, CDR2 YENEEA. V shed 3 bases, J shed 4 bases, and the junction held 5 bases outside the gene matches. CDR3 coding DNA: TGTGCCAGCAGCTTTAGCGGGAAAGGGTACGAGCAGTACTTC. It translates to CASSFSGKGYEQYF.

The chain couples TRBV19 to TRBJ2-3; 14 positions match TRBD2. V was clipped by 4 bases and J by 14 bases; unmatched bases: 8. The length of the CDR3 is 14 residues. Germline lookup yields CDR1 LNHDA and CDR2 SQIVND (reference sequence). CDR3 sequence (DNA): TGTGCCAGTAGTAGTAAGGGACTAGCGGGAGATTTGTATTTT. Its protein is CASSSKGLAGDLYF.

The chain combines TRBV19 with TRBJ2-5, with 13 bases matching TRBD2. This CDR3 has 16 amino acids. J was trimmed by 3 bases and V by 6 bases; bases with no gene match: 7. Germline CDR1 reads LNHDA; CDR2 reads SQIVND (reference sequence). The CDR3 region has the DNA TGTGCCAGTAGCCGACTAGCGGGAGGAGGGGAAGAGACCCAGTACTTC. Translating it yields CASSRLAGGGEETQYF. Drawing the rest from reference TRBV19 and TRBJ2-5, the complete variable domain is DGGITQSPKYLFRKEGQNVTLSCEQNLNHDAMYWYRQDPGQGLRLIYYSQIVNDFQKGDIAEGYSVSREKKESFPLTVTSAQKNPTAFYLCASSRLAGGGEETQYFGPGTRLLVL.